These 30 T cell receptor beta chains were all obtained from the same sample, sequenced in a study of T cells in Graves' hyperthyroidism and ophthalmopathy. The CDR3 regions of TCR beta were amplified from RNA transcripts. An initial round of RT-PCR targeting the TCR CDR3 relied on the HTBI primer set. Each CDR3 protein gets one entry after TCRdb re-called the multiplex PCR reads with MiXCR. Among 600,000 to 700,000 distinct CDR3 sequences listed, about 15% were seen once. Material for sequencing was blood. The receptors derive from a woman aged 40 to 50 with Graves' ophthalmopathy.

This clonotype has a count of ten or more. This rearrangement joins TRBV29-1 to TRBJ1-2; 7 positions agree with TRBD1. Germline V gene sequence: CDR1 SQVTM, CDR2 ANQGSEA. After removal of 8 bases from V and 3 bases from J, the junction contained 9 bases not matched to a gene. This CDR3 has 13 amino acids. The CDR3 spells CSSGEGGDYGYTF. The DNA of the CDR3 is TGCAGCTCCGGGGAAGGGGGCGACTATGGCTACACCTTC.

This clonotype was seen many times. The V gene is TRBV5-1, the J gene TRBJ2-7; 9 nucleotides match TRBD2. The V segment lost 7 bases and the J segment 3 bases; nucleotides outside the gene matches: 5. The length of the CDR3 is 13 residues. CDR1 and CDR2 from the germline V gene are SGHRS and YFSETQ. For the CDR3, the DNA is TGCGCCAGCGTGGCTAGCGGGAACTACGAGCAGTACTTC. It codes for CASVASGNYEQYF. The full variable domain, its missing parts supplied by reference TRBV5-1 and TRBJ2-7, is KAGVTQTPRYLIKTRGQQVTLSCSPISGHRSVSWYQQTPGQGLQFLFEYFSETQRNKGNFPGRFSGRQFSNSRSEMNVSTLELGDSALYLCASVASGNYEQYFGPGTRLTVT.

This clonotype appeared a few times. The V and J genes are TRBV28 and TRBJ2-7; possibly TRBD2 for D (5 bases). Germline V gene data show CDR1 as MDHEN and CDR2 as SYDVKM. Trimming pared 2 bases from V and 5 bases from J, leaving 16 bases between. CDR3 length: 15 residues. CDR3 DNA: TGTGCCAGCAGTTTACCCCTAGAGGGCCTCCACGAGCAGTACTTC. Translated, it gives CASSLPLEGLHEQYF.

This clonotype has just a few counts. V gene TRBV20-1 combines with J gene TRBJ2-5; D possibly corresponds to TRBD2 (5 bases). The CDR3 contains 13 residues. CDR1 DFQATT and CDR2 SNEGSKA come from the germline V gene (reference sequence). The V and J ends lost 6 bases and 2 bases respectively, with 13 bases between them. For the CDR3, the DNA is TGCAGTGCCCCTGTTGGCGGGCAAGAGACCCAGTACTTC. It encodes CSAPVGGQETQYF.

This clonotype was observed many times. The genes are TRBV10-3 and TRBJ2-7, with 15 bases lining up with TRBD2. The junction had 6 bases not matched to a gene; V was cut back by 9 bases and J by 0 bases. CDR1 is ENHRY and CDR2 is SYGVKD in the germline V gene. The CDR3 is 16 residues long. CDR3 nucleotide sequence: TGTGCCATAAGCGGACTAGCGGGAGGGAGCTCCTACGAGCAGTACTTC. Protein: CAISGLAGGSSYEQYF.

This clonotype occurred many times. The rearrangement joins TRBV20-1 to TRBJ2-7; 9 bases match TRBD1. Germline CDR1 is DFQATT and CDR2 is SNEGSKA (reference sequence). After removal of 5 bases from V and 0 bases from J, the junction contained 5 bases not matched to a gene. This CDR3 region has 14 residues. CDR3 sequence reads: CSAWTGVSSYEQYF. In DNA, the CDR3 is TGCAGTGCTTGGACAGGGGTTAGCTCCTACGAGCAGTACTTC.

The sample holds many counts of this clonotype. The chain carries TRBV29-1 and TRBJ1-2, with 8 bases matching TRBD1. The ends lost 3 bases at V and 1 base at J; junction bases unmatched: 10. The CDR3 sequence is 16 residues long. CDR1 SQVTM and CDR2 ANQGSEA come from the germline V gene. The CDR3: CSVDADRDRNNYGYTF. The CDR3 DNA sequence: TGCAGCGTTGACGCTGACCGGGACAGGAATAACTATGGCTACACCTTC.

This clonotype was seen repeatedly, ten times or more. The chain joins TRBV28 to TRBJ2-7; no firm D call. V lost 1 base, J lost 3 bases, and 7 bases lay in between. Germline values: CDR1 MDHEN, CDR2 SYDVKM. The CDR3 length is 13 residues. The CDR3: CASSLFTGYEQYF. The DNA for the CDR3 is TGTGCCAGCAGTTTATTTACGGGCTACGAGCAGTACTTC.

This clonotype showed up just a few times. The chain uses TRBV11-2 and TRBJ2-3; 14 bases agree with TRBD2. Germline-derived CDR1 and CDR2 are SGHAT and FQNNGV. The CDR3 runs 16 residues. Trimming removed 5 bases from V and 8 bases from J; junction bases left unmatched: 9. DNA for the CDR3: TGTGCCAGCAGCCTGAGACTAGCGGGAGGGCCAGGTACGCAGTATTTT. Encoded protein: CASSLRLAGGPGTQYF.

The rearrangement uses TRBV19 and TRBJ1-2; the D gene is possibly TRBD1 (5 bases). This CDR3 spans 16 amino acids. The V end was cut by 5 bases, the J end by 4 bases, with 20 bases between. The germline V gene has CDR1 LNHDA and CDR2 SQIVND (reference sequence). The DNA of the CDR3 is TGTGCCAGTAGTTTAACTGACAGCCGCGATCTCTATGGCTACACCTTC. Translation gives CASSLTDSRDLYGYTF.

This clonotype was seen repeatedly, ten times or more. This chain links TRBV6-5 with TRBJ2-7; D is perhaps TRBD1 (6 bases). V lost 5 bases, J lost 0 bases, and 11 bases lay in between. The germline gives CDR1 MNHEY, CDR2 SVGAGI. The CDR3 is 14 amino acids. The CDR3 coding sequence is TGTGCCAGCAGTAATGACAGGATCTCCTACGAGCAGTACTTC. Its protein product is CASSNDRISYEQYF.

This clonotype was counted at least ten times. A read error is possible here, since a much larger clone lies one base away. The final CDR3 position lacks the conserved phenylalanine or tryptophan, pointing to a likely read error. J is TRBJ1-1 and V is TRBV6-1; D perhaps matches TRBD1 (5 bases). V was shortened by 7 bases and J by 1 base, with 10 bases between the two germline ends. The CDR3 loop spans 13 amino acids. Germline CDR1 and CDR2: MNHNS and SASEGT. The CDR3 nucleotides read TGTGCCAGCATCTACGGGGGGAACACTGAAGCTTTCCTT. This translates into CASIYGGNTEAFL.

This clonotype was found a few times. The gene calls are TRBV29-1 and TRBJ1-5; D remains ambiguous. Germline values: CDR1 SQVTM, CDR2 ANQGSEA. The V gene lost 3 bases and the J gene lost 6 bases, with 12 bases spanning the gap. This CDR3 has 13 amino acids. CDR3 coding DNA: TGCAGCGTTGATGAGGGAGCGAGTCAGCCCCAGCATTTT. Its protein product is CSVDEGASQPQHF.

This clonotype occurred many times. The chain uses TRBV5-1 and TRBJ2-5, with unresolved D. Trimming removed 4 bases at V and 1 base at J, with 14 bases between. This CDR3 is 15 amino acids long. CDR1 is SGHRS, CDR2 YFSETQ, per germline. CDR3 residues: CASSPEEAPQETQYF. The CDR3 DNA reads TGCGCCAGCAGCCCAGAGGAAGCTCCCCAAGAGACCCAGTACTTC.

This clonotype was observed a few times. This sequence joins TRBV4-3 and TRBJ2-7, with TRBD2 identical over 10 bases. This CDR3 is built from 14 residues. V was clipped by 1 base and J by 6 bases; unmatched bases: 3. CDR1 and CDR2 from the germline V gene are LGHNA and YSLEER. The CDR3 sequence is CASSQVGTSAEQYF. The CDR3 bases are TGCGCCAGCAGCCAAGTTGGGACTAGCGCCGAGCAGTACTTC.

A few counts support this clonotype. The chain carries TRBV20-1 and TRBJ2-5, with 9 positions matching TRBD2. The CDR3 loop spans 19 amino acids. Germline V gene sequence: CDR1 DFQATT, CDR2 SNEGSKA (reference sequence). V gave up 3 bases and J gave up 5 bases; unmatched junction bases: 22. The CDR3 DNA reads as TGCAGTGCTAGTGGGGGACTAGCCACGCCGGCGGTGATGGGGGAGACCCAGTACTTC. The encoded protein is CSASGGLATPAVMGETQYF.

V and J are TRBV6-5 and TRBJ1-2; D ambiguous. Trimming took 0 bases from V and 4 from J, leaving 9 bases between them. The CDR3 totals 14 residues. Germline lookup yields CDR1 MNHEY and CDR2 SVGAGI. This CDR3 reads CASSYSPASYGYTF. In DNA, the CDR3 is TGTGCCAGCAGTTACTCGCCAGCTTCCTATGGCTACACCTTC.

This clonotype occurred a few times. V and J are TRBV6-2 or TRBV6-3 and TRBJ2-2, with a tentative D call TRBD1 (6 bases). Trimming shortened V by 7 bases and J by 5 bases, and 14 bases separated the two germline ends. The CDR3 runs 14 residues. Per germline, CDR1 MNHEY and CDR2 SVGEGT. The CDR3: CASISGQGTGELFF. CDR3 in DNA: TGTGCCAGCATAAGCGGCCAGGGGACCGGGGAGCTGTTTTTT.

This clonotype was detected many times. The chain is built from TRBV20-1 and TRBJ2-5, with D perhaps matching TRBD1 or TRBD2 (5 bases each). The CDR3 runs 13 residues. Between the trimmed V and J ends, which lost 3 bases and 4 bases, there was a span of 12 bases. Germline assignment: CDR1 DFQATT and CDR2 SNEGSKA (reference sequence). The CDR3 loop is CSASDGTRETQYF. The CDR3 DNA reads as TGCAGTGCTAGTGACGGGACCAGAGAGACCCAGTACTTC.

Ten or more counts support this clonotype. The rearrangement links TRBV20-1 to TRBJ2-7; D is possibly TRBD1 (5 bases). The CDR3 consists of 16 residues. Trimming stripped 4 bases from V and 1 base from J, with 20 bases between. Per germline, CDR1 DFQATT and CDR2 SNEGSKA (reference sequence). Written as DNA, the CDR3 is TGCAGTGCTAAAGGGCAGGGAACCCCCTCGTCCTACGAGCAGTACTTC. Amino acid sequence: CSAKGQGTPSSYEQYF.

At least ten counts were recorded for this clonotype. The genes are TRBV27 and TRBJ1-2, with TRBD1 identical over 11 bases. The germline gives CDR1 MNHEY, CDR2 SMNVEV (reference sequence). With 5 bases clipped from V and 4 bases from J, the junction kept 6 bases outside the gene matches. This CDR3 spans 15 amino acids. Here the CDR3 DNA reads TGTGCCAGCAGTCCGCGGACAGGGGGCGTCTATGGCTACACCTTC. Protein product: CASSPRTGGVYGYTF.

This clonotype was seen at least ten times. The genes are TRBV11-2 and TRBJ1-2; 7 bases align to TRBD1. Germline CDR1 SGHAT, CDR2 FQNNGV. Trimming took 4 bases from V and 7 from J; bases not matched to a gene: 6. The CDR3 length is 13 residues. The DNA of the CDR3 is TGTGCCAGCAGCTCAGGGGGTCTCAGTGGCTACACCTTC. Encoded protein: CASSSGGLSGYTF.

The CDR3 loop is CASSLAGKGGTGELFF. The CDR3 nucleotides read TGTGCCAGCAGCTTAGCGGGGAAAGGGGGCACCGGGGAGCTGTTTTTT. The J gene is TRBJ2-2, the V gene TRBV7-2, with D possibly being TRBD1 (6 bases). Germline CDR1 reads SGHTA; CDR2 reads FQGNSA. The CDR3 runs 16 residues. V was trimmed by 0 bases and J by 4 bases, leaving 12 bases between them.

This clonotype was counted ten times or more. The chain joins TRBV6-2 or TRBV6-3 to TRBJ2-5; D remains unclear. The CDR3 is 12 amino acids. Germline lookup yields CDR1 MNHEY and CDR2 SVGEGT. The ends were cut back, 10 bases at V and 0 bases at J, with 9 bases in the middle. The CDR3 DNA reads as TGTGCCACCAAGAGGTACCAAGAGACCCAGTACTTC. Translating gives CATKRYQETQYF.

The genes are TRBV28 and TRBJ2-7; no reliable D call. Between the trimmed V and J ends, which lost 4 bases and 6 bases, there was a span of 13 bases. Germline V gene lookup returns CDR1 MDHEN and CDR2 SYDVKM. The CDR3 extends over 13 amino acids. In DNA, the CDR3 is TGTGCCAGCAGTTCCGGAATCAGACTCGAGCAGTACTTC. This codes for CASSSGIRLEQYF.

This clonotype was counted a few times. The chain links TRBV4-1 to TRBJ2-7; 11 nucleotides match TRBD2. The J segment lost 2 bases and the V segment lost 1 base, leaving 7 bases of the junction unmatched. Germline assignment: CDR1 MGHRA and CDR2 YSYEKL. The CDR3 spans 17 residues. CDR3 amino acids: CASSQVEGGLAAYEQYF. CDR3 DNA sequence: TGCGCCAGCAGCCAAGTGGAAGGGGGACTAGCGGCCTACGAGCAGTACTTC.

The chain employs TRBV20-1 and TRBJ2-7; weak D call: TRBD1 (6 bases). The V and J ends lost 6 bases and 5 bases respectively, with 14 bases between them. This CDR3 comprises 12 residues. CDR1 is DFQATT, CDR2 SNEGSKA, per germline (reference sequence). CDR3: CSASYRENEQYF. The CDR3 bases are TGCAGTGCCTCGTACAGGGAAAACGAGCAGTACTTC.

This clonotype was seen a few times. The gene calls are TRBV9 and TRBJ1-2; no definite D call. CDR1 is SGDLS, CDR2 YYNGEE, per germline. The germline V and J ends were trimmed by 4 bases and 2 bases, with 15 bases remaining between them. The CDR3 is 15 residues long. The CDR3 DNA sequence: TGTGCCAGCAGCCCCCACCTGTTGTCAAACTATGGCTACACCTTC. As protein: CASSPHLLSNYGYTF.

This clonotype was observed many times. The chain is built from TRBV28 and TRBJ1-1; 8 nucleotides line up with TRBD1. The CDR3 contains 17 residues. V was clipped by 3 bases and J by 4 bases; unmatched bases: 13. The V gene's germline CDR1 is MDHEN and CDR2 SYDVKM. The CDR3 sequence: CASSFYLQGGFTTEAFF. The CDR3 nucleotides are TGTGCCAGCAGTTTCTATTTACAGGGGGGGTTTACCACTGAAGCTTTCTTT.

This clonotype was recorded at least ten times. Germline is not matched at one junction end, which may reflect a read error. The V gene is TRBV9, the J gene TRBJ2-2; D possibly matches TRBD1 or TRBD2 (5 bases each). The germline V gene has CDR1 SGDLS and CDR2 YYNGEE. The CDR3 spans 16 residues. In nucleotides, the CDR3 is TGTGCCAGCAGCGGAAGTGGGGCCCGGGCAACCGGGGAGCTGCTTTTT. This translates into CASSGSGARATGELLF.